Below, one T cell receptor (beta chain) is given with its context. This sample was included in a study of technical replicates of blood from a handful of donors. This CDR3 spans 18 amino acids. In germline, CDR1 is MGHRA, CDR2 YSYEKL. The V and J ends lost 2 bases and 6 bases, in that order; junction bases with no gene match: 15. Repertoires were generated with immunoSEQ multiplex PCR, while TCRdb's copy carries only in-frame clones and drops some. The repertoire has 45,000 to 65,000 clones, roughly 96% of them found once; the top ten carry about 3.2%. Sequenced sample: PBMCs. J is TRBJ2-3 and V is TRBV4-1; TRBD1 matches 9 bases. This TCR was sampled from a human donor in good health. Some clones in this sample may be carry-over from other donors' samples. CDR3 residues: CASSQQRAGTGFMDTQYF. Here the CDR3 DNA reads TGCGCCAGCAGCCAACAGAGGGCCGGGACAGGGTTTATGGATACGCAGTATTTT.